A single T cell receptor beta chain is shown here with its context. The source of the sample is a study of blood T cell repertoires in COVID-19. About the study: In each case, the material was cDNA or gDNA derived from T cells, B-cell-depleted T cells, or PBMCs.

Trimming removed 0 bases at V and 3 bases at J, with 13 bases between. Germline loops: CDR1 SGHTS, CDR2 YDEGEE. CDR3 length: 16 amino acids. During active infection, Seattle patients enrolled and were then monitored through disease. The method was immunoSEQ multiplex PCR; TCRdb's version includes in-frame clones alone and lacks a portion of them. The profile shows fewer than 350,000 clones, 90% of them singletons. Sequenced input: peripheral blood. The rearrangement joins TRBV5-8 to TRBJ2-4; TRBD2 is a possible D gene (6 bases). This TCR was sampled from a young woman with COVID-19, enrolled during active disease. The CDR3 DNA reads as TGTGCCAGCAGCTTGGTGGGTAGCGGAGACAAAAACATTCAGTACTTC. Its protein product is CASSLVGSGDKNIQYF.